This T cell receptor beta chain was obtained from a study of T cell responses to AZD1222 COVID-19 vaccine. At the level of the study: Second-dose timings of about 4 or about 12 weeks were pooled.

With regard to this clone: Its antigen is as yet unknown.

Regarding the study as a whole: Sampled repertoires all dated from after the peak T cell response.

Germline V CDR1 and CDR2: LNHDA, SQIVND (reference sequence). The CDR3 extends over 14 amino acids. Trimming pared 3 bases from V and 5 bases from J, leaving 14 bases between. Measured with immunoSEQ multiplex PCR; TCRdb has only the in-frame clones, and not every one. The sample consists of roughly 120,000 clones, 70% to 90% of them appearing once. This receptor was identified in an adult in good health. This chain connects TRBV19 to TRBJ2-7; weak D call: TRBD2 (7 bases). The sample was peripheral blood, taken on day 0 of AZD1222 vaccination. DNA for the CDR3: TGTGCCAGTAGTATGCGGGGGCCTCATGACGAGCAGTACTTC. As protein: CASSMRGPHDEQYF.